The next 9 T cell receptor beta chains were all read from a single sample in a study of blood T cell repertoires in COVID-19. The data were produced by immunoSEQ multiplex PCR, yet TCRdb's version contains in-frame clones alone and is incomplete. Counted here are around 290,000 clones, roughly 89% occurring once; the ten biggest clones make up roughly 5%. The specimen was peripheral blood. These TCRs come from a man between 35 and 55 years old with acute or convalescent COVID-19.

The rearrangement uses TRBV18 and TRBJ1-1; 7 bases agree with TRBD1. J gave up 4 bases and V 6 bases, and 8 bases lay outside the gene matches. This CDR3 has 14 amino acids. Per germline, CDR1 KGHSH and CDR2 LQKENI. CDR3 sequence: CASSLGGRSTEAFF. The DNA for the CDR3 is TGTGCCAGCTCGCTAGGGGGCCGCAGCACTGAAGCTTTCTTT.

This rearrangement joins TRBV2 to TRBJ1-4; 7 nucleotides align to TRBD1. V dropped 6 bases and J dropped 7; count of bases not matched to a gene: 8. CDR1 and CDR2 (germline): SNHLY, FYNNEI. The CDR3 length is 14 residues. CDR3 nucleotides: TGTGCCAGCAGCTTTGACAGGGTGATTGAAAAACTGTTTTTT. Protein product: CASSFDRVIEKLFF.

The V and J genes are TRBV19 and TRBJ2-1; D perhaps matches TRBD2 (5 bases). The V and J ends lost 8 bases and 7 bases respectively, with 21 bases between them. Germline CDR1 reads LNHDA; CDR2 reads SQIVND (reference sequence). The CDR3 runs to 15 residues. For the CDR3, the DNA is TGTGCCAGTGGCCCTTGGAGGTACGTCCAGAATGAGCAGTTCTTC. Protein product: CASGPWRYVQNEQFF.

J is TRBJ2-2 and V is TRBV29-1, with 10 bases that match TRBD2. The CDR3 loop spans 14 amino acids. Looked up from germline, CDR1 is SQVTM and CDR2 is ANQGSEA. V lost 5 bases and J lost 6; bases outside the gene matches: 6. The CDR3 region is CSVTSGVNPGELFF. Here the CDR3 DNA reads TGCAGCGTTACTAGCGGGGTAAACCCCGGGGAGCTGTTTTTT.

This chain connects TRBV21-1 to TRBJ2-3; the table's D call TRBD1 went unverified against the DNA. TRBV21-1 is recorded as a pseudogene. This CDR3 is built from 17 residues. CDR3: CASPKLGPDRGEDTQYF. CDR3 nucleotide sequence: TGTGCCAGCCCCAAGTTGGGACCTGACAGGGGTGAAGATACGCAGTATTTT.

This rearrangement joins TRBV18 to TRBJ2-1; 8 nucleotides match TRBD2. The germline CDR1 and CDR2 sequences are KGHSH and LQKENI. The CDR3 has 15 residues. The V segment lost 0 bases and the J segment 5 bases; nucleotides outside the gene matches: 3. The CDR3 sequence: CASSPPGGVDNEQFF. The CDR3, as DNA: TGTGCCAGCTCACCACCCGGGGGGGTCGACAATGAGCAGTTCTTC.

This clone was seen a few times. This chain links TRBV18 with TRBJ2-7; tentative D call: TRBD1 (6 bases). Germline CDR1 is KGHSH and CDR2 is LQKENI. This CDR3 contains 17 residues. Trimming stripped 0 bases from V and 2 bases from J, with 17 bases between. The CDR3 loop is CASSPPNSGTTAYEQYF. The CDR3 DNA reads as TGTGCCAGCTCACCACCGAATTCCGGGACAACCGCCTACGAGCAGTACTTC.

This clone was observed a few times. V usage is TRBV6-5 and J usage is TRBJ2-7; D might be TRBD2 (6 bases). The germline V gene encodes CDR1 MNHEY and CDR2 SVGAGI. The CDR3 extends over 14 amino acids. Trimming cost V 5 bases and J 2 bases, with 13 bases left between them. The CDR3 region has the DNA TGTGCCAGCAGTCTTCTTAGCGGAGCCTACGAGCAGTACTTC. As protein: CASSLLSGAYEQYF.

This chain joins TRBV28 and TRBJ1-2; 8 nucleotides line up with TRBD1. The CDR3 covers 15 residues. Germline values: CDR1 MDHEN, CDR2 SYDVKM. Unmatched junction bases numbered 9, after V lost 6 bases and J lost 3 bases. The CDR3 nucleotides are TGTGCCAGCAGCGTCAGGGGGCGCATTGACTATGGCTACACCTTC. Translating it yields CASSVRGRIDYGYTF.